Listed here is a single T cell receptor (beta chain). No antigen is known for it. Using immunoSEQ multiplex PCR, the repertoire was profiled, and TCRdb retains in-frame clones only, with some absent. The profile shows about 36,000 clones, over 75% of them singletons. The source of the sample is a study of CD4 T cells in relation to SARS-CoV-2 and coronaviruses. Study-level information: Convalescent patients were fewer than ten males and 4 females; two were Hispanic.

Sorted naive or memory CD4+ cells met CEF peptides for around eleven days. The sample comprised memory CD4+ T cells from PBMCs, cultured in vitro. The TCR originated in an adult with COVID-19.

CDR3: CASSPPGGNTGELFF. CDR3 DNA sequence: TGCGCCAGCAGCCCCCCGGGGGGGAACACCGGGGAGCTGTTTTTT. The chain is built from TRBV5-1 and TRBJ2-2; 7 bases align to TRBD2. Unmatched junction bases numbered 4, after V lost 4 bases and J lost 1 base. This CDR3 has 15 amino acids. Germline values: CDR1 SGHRS, CDR2 YFSETQ.